The clone carrying this T cell receptor (beta chain) showed up many times. The CDR3 runs 17 residues. Trimming removed 0 bases at V and 3 bases at J, with 18 bases between. CDR1 and CDR2 from the germline V gene are SGHDN and FVKESK. This sample was taken from a study of spatial heterogeneity in lung cancer. At the level of the study: More than eight raw reads, on average, carried each unique TCR and UMI combination.

Each CDR3 protein is one row after TCRdb ran MiXCR on the 5' RACE reads. The sample includes 28,000 or so distinct CDR3 sequences, roughly 12% seen only once; the top ten take roughly 25%. Described time point: sample taken at primary tumor resection. Unsorted whole RNA samples from tumor, nontumor lung or frozen PBMC were sequenced. The V gene is TRBV14, the J gene TRBJ2-7; tentatively, D is TRBD2 (6 bases). The TCR was taken from a female donor with early-stage non-small cell lung cancer. The source material was PBMCs, sampled at surgery. CDR3 nucleotide sequence: TGTGCCAGCAGCCAAGATCCGAGGAGGGCCCTAATCTACGAGCAGTACTTC. Protein product: CASSQDPRRALIYEQYF.